These 26 T cell receptor beta chains were all obtained from the same sample, sequenced in a study of blood T cells in healthy people across ages. Together with a sample-barcoded 5' primer, a J-beta primer mix was included in a second PCR lasting roughly 6 to 12 cycles. From the 5' RACE reads, TCRdb called clonotypes with MiXCR, one entry per CDR3 protein. The table records some 1.8 million distinct CDR3 sequences, around 40% of them present only once. Sequenced sample: blood. These receptors originate from a human donor in good health.

CDR3 in amino acids: CASSLRGTSDHYEQYF. The CDR3 DNA follows: TGTGCCAGCAGCCTTAGGGGGACTAGCGATCACTACGAGCAGTACTTC. The rearrangement joins TRBV7-2 to TRBJ2-4, with 10 bases lining up with TRBD2. The closer fit of TRBJ2-7 to the DNA end suggests the J call may be wrong. CDR1 is SGHTA, CDR2 FQGNSA, per germline. The CDR3 sequence is 16 residues long.

V usage is TRBV12-3 or TRBV12-4 and J usage is TRBJ1-1; 8 positions agree with TRBD1. The CDR3 runs 11 residues. The junction had 3 bases not matched to a gene; V was cut back by 7 bases and J by 8 bases. CDR3 amino acids: CASNRQGEAFF. DNA of the CDR3: TGTGCCAGCAATCGACAGGGGGAAGCTTTCTTT.

This chain connects TRBV7-3 to TRBJ2-1, with TRBD2 matching over 9 bases. Trimming took 5 bases from V and 5 from J; bases not matched to a gene: 7. Germline values: CDR1 SGHTA, CDR2 FQGTGA. The CDR3 length is 15 residues. The CDR3 DNA reads as TGTGCCAGCAGCACAGGGACTAGCCGGCACAATGAGCAGTTCTTC. Its protein is CASSTGTSRHNEQFF.

The chain joins TRBV4-3 to TRBJ1-1, with D unresolved. Germline V CDR1 and CDR2: LGHNA, YSLEER. V shed 0 bases and J shed 9 bases, with 14 bases lying between them. The CDR3 length is 14 residues. CDR3 nucleotides: TGCGCCAGCAGCCAAGATGGTCGATCGGGGAAAGCTTTCTTT. Translating it yields CASSQDGRSGKAFF.

The chain employs TRBV6-6 and TRBJ2-3; 7 positions agree with TRBD2. Germline CDR1 MNHNY, CDR2 SVGAGI (reference sequence). With V trimmed by 5 bases and J by 5 bases, 13 bases remained unmatched. This CDR3 region has 16 residues. CDR3 DNA: TGTGCCAGCAGTAGGAATGGGGGGGAGGCCCAAGATACGCAGTATTTT. Translation: CASSRNGGEAQDTQYF.

The V call is TRBV29-1, the J call TRBJ1-1; D gene uncertain. The CDR3 sequence is 13 residues long. Trimming shortened V by 6 bases and J by 4 bases, and 15 bases separated the two germline ends. Germline V gives CDR1 SQVTM, CDR2 ANQGSEA. The CDR3 sequence is CSVSEVVGTEAFF. CDR3 coding DNA: TGCAGCGTCTCGGAGGTGGTCGGCACTGAAGCTTTCTTT.

The rearrangement joins TRBV5-1 to TRBJ1-2; no reliable D call. CDR1 SGHRS and CDR2 YFSETQ come from the germline V gene. V gave up 0 bases and J gave up 5 bases, with 14 bases separating them. The CDR3 is 15 amino acids. The CDR3 spells CASSLGNSLAYGYTF. The CDR3 DNA sequence: TGCGCCAGCAGCTTGGGCAACTCTCTCGCGTATGGCTACACCTTC.

This clonotype was detected only once. Since a much larger clone is just one base distant, this may be a read error. The chain couples TRBV10-3 to TRBJ2-1, with TRBD2 matching over 10 bases. CDR1 ENHRY and CDR2 SYGVKD come from the germline V gene. CDR3 length: 16 residues. The V and J ends lost 4 bases and 8 bases, in that order; junction bases with no gene match: 11. The CDR3: CAISGSASGGGDEQFF. CDR3 in DNA: TGTGCCATCAGTGGGTCGGCTAGCGGGGGAGGCGATGAGCAGTTCTTC.

The CDR3 is CASSPRATSAKNIQYF. DNA of the CDR3: TGTGCCAGCAGCCCACGGGCGACTTCAGCCAAAAACATTCAGTACTTC. V usage is TRBV9 and J usage is TRBJ2-4; no clear D. Germline loops: CDR1 SGDLS, CDR2 YYNGEE. Trimming took 4 bases from V and 0 from J, leaving 14 bases between them. CDR3 length: 16 amino acids. Variable domain in full (rest from reference TRBV9 and TRBJ2-4): DSGVTQTPKHLITATGQRVTLRCSPRSGDLSVYWYQQSLDQGLQFLIQYYNGEERAKGNILERFSAQQFPDLHSELNLSSLELGDSALYFCASSPRATSAKNIQYFGAGTRLSVL.

This sequence joins TRBV10-3 and TRBJ1-1; D remains unclear. CDR1 is ENHRY and CDR2 is SYGVKD in the germline V gene. This CDR3 is 14 amino acids long. V was shortened by 6 bases and J by 1 base, with 12 bases between the two germline ends. CDR3 sequence reads: CAIRPLRTNTEAFF. For the CDR3, the DNA is TGTGCCATCAGACCCTTGAGAACGAACACTGAAGCTTTCTTT.

This clonotype was seen a handful of times. The chain joins TRBV4-2 to TRBJ2-5; either TRBD1 or TRBD2 may fit D (6 bases each). CDR1 and CDR2 from the germline V gene are LGHNA and YNFKEQ. The CDR3 runs 17 residues. V lost 0 bases and J 0 bases, leaving 14 bases between the germline ends. The CDR3 sequence: CASSQDPGGAYQETQYF. The CDR3 region has the DNA TGTGCCAGCAGCCAAGATCCCGGGGGCGCGTACCAAGAGACCCAGTACTTC.

This chain links TRBV7-9 with TRBJ1-2; D is uncertain. CDR3 length: 16 residues. The V end lost 0 bases, the J end lost 5 bases, and 16 bases lay between the germline ends. Germline V gene data show CDR1 as SEHNR and CDR2 as FQNEAQ (reference sequence). The CDR3 loop is CASSLAVVPNQYGYTF. CDR3 bases: TGTGCCAGCAGCTTAGCTGTTGTTCCCAATCAATATGGCTACACCTTC.

This clonotype was recorded a few times. The chain carries TRBV20-1 and TRBJ2-7; 10 positions agree with TRBD2. Germline assignment: CDR1 DFQATT and CDR2 SNEGSKA (reference sequence). The V segment lost 4 bases and the J segment 3 bases; nucleotides outside the gene matches: 9. CDR3 length: 15 residues. The CDR3 here is CSATPLAGLLYEQYF. CDR3 coding DNA: TGCAGTGCTACACCACTAGCGGGGCTTCTCTACGAGCAGTACTTC.

The chain joins TRBV10-3 to TRBJ2-1, with TRBD1 as a possible D gene (5 bases). The CDR3 length is 15 residues. Germline V CDR1 and CDR2: ENHRY, SYGVKD. V was cut by 0 bases and J by 7 bases, with 13 bases left in between. The CDR3 bases are TGTGCCATCAGTGAGTCGAGGCAGGGAAATAATGAGCAGTTCTTC. Its translation is CAISESRQGNNEQFF.

This rearrangement joins TRBV6-5 to TRBJ2-3; D is perhaps TRBD2 (5 bases). CDR1 and CDR2 from the germline V gene are MNHEY and SVGAGI. The CDR3 length is 13 residues. Trimming shortened V by 0 bases and J by 8 bases, and 9 bases separated the two germline ends. The CDR3 sequence is CASSYSSRGTQYF. CDR3 DNA: TGTGCCAGCAGTTACTCGAGTCGGGGTACGCAGTATTTT.

The chain uses TRBV12-3 or TRBV12-4 and TRBJ2-3; either TRBD1 or TRBD2 may supply D (5 bases each). Trimming left V 2 bases short and J 3 bases short, with 12 bases between. The CDR3 is made up of 15 amino acids. As DNA, the CDR3 is TGTGCCAGCAGTTTACAGTCAGGGAGAACAGATACGCAGTATTTT. Translating it yields CASSLQSGRTDTQYF.

This clonotype was counted ten times or more. This rearrangement joins TRBV6-6 to TRBJ2-3; TRBD1 is a possible D gene (5 bases). Trimming pared 4 bases from V and 6 bases from J, leaving 8 bases between. Per germline, CDR1 MNHNY and CDR2 SVGAGI (reference sequence). The CDR3 contains 12 residues. CDR3 nucleotides: TGTGCCAGCAGTTCCAACAGGGATACGCAGTATTTT. The encoded protein is CASSSNRDTQYF.

The chain couples TRBV7-2 to TRBJ1-2; D is uncertain. V was cut by 0 bases and J by 0 bases, with 14 bases left in between. Germline lookup yields CDR1 SGHTA and CDR2 FQGNSA. This CDR3 contains 17 residues. The CDR3 reads CASSLATSFGANYGYTF. In nucleotides, the CDR3 is TGTGCCAGCAGCTTAGCGACAAGTTTTGGCGCTAACTATGGCTACACCTTC.

The CDR3 DNA is TGTGCCAGCAGACTGACCGTGGCCTACGAGCAGTACTTC. Translating gives CASRLTVAYEQYF. The rearrangement uses TRBV6-2 or TRBV6-3 and TRBJ2-7; D is ambiguous. Germline CDR1 reads MNHEY; CDR2 reads SVGEGT. This CDR3 comprises 13 residues. V was clipped by 6 bases and J by 2 bases, with 11 bases between them.

This clonotype was counted between two and nine times. The chain joins TRBV6-5 to TRBJ2-3; TRBD1 might be the D (5 bases). The CDR3 runs to 13 residues. The V gene lost 7 bases and the J gene lost 0 bases, with 8 bases spanning the gap. Germline CDR1 MNHEY, CDR2 SVGAGI. Here the CDR3 reads CASKDISTDTQYF. CDR3 coding DNA: TGTGCCAGCAAGGACATAAGCACAGATACGCAGTATTTT.

This clonotype was counted a single time. The chain recombines TRBV7-2 with TRBJ2-3, with D possibly matching TRBD2 (5 bases). Germline V gene lookup returns CDR1 SGHTA and CDR2 FQGNSA. The CDR3 has 16 residues. V was clipped by 3 bases and J by 0 bases, with 13 bases between them. The CDR3 region has the DNA TGTGCCAGCAGCTTTAGAGGAGGTCCTAGCACAGATACGCAGTATTTT. Its protein product is CASSFRGGPSTDTQYF.

The chain has TRBV6-6 and TRBJ2-1, with 7 bases aligning to TRBD2. The CDR3 totals 15 residues. Germline V gene data show CDR1 as MNHNY and CDR2 as SVGAGI (reference sequence). The J segment lost 0 bases and the V segment lost 8 bases, leaving 7 bases of the junction unmatched. CDR3 sequence (DNA): TGTGCCAGCCCACAGCGGGGAGGCTCCTACAATGAGCAGTTCTTC. Translated, it gives CASPQRGGSYNEQFF.

The chain joins TRBV5-1 to TRBJ2-1, with 12 nucleotides matching TRBD2. CDR1 and CDR2 from the germline V gene are SGHRS and YFSETQ. Trimming removed 10 bases from V and 8 bases from J; junction bases left unmatched: 7. The CDR3 is 13 amino acids. The CDR3 DNA reads as TGCGCCTCCCGACTAGCGGGGGAGGATGAGCAGTTCTTC. It specifies CASRLAGEDEQFF.

This clonotype was detected only a few times. The J gene is TRBJ2-1, the V gene TRBV9; 7 bases are shared with TRBD2. This CDR3 comprises 15 residues. Germline V lookup: CDR1 SGDLS, CDR2 YYNGEE. The V and J ends lost 1 base and 8 bases, in that order; junction bases with no gene match: 9. CDR3 in amino acids: CASSVSPSGEDEQFF. The CDR3 coding sequence is TGTGCCAGCAGCGTATCCCCCAGCGGGGAGGATGAGCAGTTCTTC. The complete variable domain, with remaining parts taken from reference TRBV9 and TRBJ2-1, reads DSGVTQTPKHLITATGQRVTLRCSPRSGDLSVYWYQQSLDQGLQFLIQYYNGEERAKGNILERFSAQQFPDLHSELNLSSLELGDSALYFCASSVSPSGEDEQFFGPGTRLTVL.

There are a few counts of this clonotype. The chain employs TRBV28 and TRBJ1-1; D might be TRBD1 (6 bases). The germline CDR1 and CDR2 sequences are MDHEN and SYDVKM. The CDR3 consists of 12 residues. The V end lost 8 bases, the J end lost 5 bases, and 12 bases lay between the germline ends. The CDR3 is CASREGGTEAFF. CDR3 DNA sequence: TGTGCCAGCCGCGAAGGGGGGACTGAAGCTTTCTTT.

The chain carries TRBV20-1 and TRBJ1-1; no clear D. The CDR3 totals 14 residues. Germline V CDR1 and CDR2: DFQATT, SNEGSKA (reference sequence). Trimming took off 3 bases at V and 4 bases at J, with 15 bases between the two ends. CDR3 sequence: CSARRASSVTEAFF. The CDR3 DNA reads as TGCAGTGCTAGGAGGGCCTCGTCCGTCACTGAAGCTTTCTTT.